This TCR beta chain stems from a study of T-cell memory formation after mild COVID-19 (dated by TCRdb to the early 2020s). About the full investigation: TCR sequence clusters from the two donors were found to be largely donor specific. In a couple of donors, T-cell clones that expanded and contracted after mild COVID-19 were tracked by sequencing TCRalpha and TCRbeta repertoires over time. The cohort comprised two young, previously healthy adult volunteers, one female and one male.

Ficoll-Paque density gradient centrifugation was used to isolate PBMCs. At the junction V is shortened by 5 bases and J by 6 bases, with 14 bases in between. Reading from cysteine to phenylalanine, the CDR3 counts 13 amino acids. The entry retains the CDR3 DNA only, 39 bases that are in frame from base 1. Paper-wide results and their limitations: SARS-CoV-2 specificity of the second-wave clones peaking on day 37 was not confirmed. Contracting CD4+ clones turned up mainly in the CM and EM memory subsets, whereas EMRA was where CD8+ clones were enriched. Some responding clones were detected in pre-infection memory, which suggested that pre-existing cross-reactive memory T cells had joined the SARS-CoV-2 response. Only a couple of mild cases were covered by the study, and larger cohorts that include severe cases with pre-infection samples were considered necessary. From day 15 to 85, contracting clones showed balanced CD4/CD8 phenotypes, whereas a second wave of clones that expanded from day 15 to 37 leaned towards CD4+.

Comments on this clonotype: Its recognized antigen is unknown. No quality values exist for individual bases; no much larger clone is one base distant.

The sequencer was an Illumina NovaSeq 6000. TCRalpha and TCRbeta cDNA libraries were constructed by 5'RACE with constant-segment primers, with sample barcodes and unique molecular identifiers being introduced. RNA was extracted from every sample with Trizol reagent. Libraries were amplified in two PCR steps, with a second sample barcode and Illumina TruSeq adapters added in the second step. Libraries were sequenced on an Illumina NovaSeq with 2 x 150 bp paired-end reads. In the paper's pipeline: Demultiplexing of reads and collapsing into UMI-guided consensus sequences were performed with migec v1.2.7. Using mixcr v2.1.11, UMI consensuses were aligned to TRA and TRB V and J templates and then assembled into clonotypes. A clonotype was counted as expanded or contracted only when both edgeR and NoisET called the clonotype significant, with the noise models trained on biological replicates. For edgeR calls, the cutoffs were a false discovery rate-adjusted p below 0.01 and a log2 fold-change threshold of 1. As an exploratory analysis of dynamics, PCA with hierarchical clustering was applied to max-normalized trajectories of the 1000 most abundant clonotypes. Each responding clone was given a CD4 or CD8 phenotype based on the CD4+ and CD8+ repertoires, which had been sequenced separately. The public reads were quality trimmed at Q25 with fastp and then assembled into clones with MiXCR by TCRdb, keeping productive beta chains. Each record represents a unique CDR3 protein, reported with the most common genes and DNA among its rows. The V and J calls come from TCRdb's annotation, not from the publication. Present in this sample are approximately 440,000 distinct CDR3 sequences, 20% of which were seen just once. The ten largest clones capture approximately 8.1% of the sample.

The sequence came from an adult woman who had mild COVID-19 (a few samples of this study predate the infection). The sample titles of this study are shuffled in the database, so cell type and time point are left out; the donor was told from shared clones. Sequencing was carried out using PBMCs or a T cell subset sorted from them (not recorded which). The rearranged chain carries TRBV12-3 or TRBV12-4 and TRBJ2-7; the D assignment is uncertain and may be TRBD1 or TRBD2, with 6 bases supporting each. In nucleotide form, the sequence is TGTGCCAGCAGTCCCTCCAGGGGAGGCGAGCAGTACTTC. Its product reads: CASSPSRGGEQYF.